The 24 T cell receptor beta chains presented below share a single source sample, sequenced in a study of Ad26.COV2.S vaccination and SARS-CoV-2 variants. Clones were sequenced by immunoSEQ multiplex PCR, and TCRdb holds only the in-frame ones, with some missing. The table includes around 320,000 clones, over 75% detected once. Regarding treatment: around 19 received Ad26.COV2.S at low or high dose, single or two shots; roughly five received placebo; per-sample allocation not given. Sampling took place 63 days after the first vaccine or placebo injection. Sequenced here: peripheral blood, sampled in a trial of Ad26.COV2.S vaccine versus placebo. These receptors all come from a person aged 18-65 years who received the Ad26.COV2.S COVID-19 vaccine or a placebo.

CDR3 sequence (DNA): TGCGCCAGCAGCTTGGAGGGGACGGGCGAAAAACTGTTTTTT. Amino acids: CASSLEGTGEKLFF. This chain links TRBV5-1 with TRBJ1-4; perhaps TRBD1 as D (5 bases). Trimming removed 0 bases from V and 8 bases from J, with 11 bases in between. CDR1 and CDR2 from the germline V gene are SGHRS and YFSETQ. The CDR3 extends over 14 amino acids. Based on the CDR3 plus reference TRBV5-1 and TRBJ1-4, the full variable domain is KAGVTQTPRYLIKTRGQQVTLSCSPISGHRSVSWYQQTPGQGLQFLFEYFSETQRNKGNFPGRFSGRQFSNSRSEMNVSTLELGDSALYLCASSLEGTGEKLFFGSGTQLSVL.

CDR3 DNA: TGCGCCAGCAGCCAAGAAGGGCTAGCGCCGAACACCGGGGAGCTGTTTTTT. Protein product: CASSQEGLAPNTGELFF. This rearrangement joins TRBV4-3 to TRBJ2-2, with D possibly being TRBD2 (6 bases). CDR1 and CDR2 (germline): LGHNA, YSLEER. The CDR3 runs to 17 residues. Trimming pared 0 bases from V and 0 bases from J, leaving 11 bases between.

V and J are TRBV5-1 and TRBJ2-5; 10 positions agree with TRBD1. The CDR3 has 14 amino acids. The J segment lost 5 bases and the V segment lost 4 bases, leaving 5 bases of the junction unmatched. Germline CDR1 is SGHRS and CDR2 is YFSETQ. The CDR3 DNA follows: TGCGCCAGCAGCCCCGGGACAGGGGACGAGACCCAGTACTTC. It codes for CASSPGTGDETQYF.

This sequence joins TRBV19 and TRBJ2-7; D possibly uses TRBD1 or TRBD2 (6 bases each). There are 15 residues in the CDR3. Per the germline V gene, CDR1 is LNHDA and CDR2 is SQIVND (reference sequence). Trimming removed 6 bases at V and 6 bases at J, with 21 bases between. CDR3 nucleotide sequence: TGTGCCAGTAGCCGGAAGGGGGAGGCTTGGGGCGAGCAGTACTTC. Translating it yields CASSRKGEAWGEQYF.

V gene TRBV7-9 combines with J gene TRBJ1-6, with D possibly matching TRBD1 (5 bases). V was cut by 7 bases and J by 8 bases, with 15 bases left in between. The CDR3 contains 14 residues. Germline CDR1 and CDR2: SEHNR and FQNEAQ (reference sequence). CDR3 coding DNA: TGTGCCAGCACCTCCGGCCAGGGTTATTCACCCCTCCACTTT. It codes for CASTSGQGYSPLHF.

The V call is TRBV9, the J call TRBJ1-6; 8 bases are shared with TRBD1. V shed 5 bases and J 5 bases; nucleotides not matched to a gene: 6. The CDR3 consists of 15 residues. From germline, CDR1 is SGDLS and CDR2 YYNGEE. CDR3 nucleotides: TGTGCCAGCAGTGCCCGGGACAGGAATAATTCACCCCTCCACTTT. Protein: CASSARDRNNSPLHF.

The chain carries TRBV11-2 and TRBJ2-3, with 13 positions matching TRBD2. V shed 5 bases and J 2 bases; nucleotides not matched to a gene: 4. CDR1 SGHAT and CDR2 FQNNGV come from the germline V gene. This CDR3 spans 16 amino acids. CDR3 in DNA: TGTGCCAGCAGCCCAGGACTAGCGGGGGCCACAGATACGCAGTATTTT. Amino acids: CASSPGLAGATDTQYF. Supplemented by reference TRBV11-2 and TRBJ2-3, the full variable domain reads EAGVAQSPRYKIIEKRQSVAFWCNPISGHATLYWYQQILGQGPKLLIQFQNNGVVDDSQLPKDRFSAERLKGVDSTLKIQPAKLEDSAVYLCASSPGLAGATDTQYFGPGTRLTVL.

The chain recombines TRBV7-9 with TRBJ2-7; tentatively, D is TRBD1 (6 bases). Germline V gene sequence: CDR1 SEHNR, CDR2 FQNEAQ (reference sequence). V was cut by 4 bases and J by 2 bases, with 9 bases left in between. The CDR3 length is 13 residues. The chain's CDR3 is CASSSRDTYEQYF. The CDR3, as DNA: TGTGCCAGCAGCTCCCGGGACACCTACGAGCAGTACTTC.

In the case of this clone: The same CDR3 also results from other DNA sequences found in this sample. The rearrangement links TRBV30 to TRBJ1-2; maybe TRBD1 (6 bases). Trimming took off 0 bases at V and 8 bases at J, with 16 bases between the two ends. Germline assignment: CDR1 GTSNPN and CDR2 SVGIG (reference sequence). This CDR3 has 14 amino acids. CDR3 amino acids: CAWSVGWGAGGYTF. Here the CDR3 DNA reads TGTGCCTGGAGTGTGGGTTGGGGGGCCGGGGGCTACACCTTC.

V and J are TRBV7-3 and TRBJ2-3; D remains unclear. With 3 bases removed from V and 6 bases from J, the gap between germline ends came to 10 bases. The CDR3 is 13 amino acids. Germline V gene lookup returns CDR1 SGHTA and CDR2 FQGTGA. In DNA, the CDR3 is TGTGCCAGCAGCTTGGGTCTCGCCGATACGCAGTATTTT. Protein sequence: CASSLGLADTQYF. The whole variable domain, remainder taken from reference TRBV7-3 and TRBJ2-3, is GAGVSQTPSNKVTEKGKYVELRCDPISGHTALYWYRQSLGQGPEFLIYFQGTGAADDSGLPNDRFFAVRPEGSVSTLKIQRTERGDSAVYLCASSLGLADTQYFGPGTRLTVL.

This clone was detected only a few times. This chain connects TRBV2 to TRBJ1-2, with D possibly TRBD1 on 5 matching bases. V was pared by 1 base and J by 4 bases, with 13 bases between. Per germline, CDR1 SNHLY and CDR2 FYNNEI. The length of the CDR3 is 15 residues. The CDR3 nucleotides are TGTGCCAGCAGTGAAGTAGGGACGTCGCCCTATGGCTACACCTTC. Amino acid sequence: CASSEVGTSPYGYTF.

The chain combines TRBV9 with TRBJ1-2; weak D call: TRBD1 (6 bases). Trimming pared 0 bases from V and 5 bases from J, leaving 23 bases between. Germline assignment: CDR1 SGDLS and CDR2 YYNGEE. CDR3 length: 18 residues. In DNA, the CDR3 is TGTGCCAGCAGCGTAGGGGCGGGACAAGCCTATCTTAGGTATGGCTACACCTTC. Translated, it gives CASSVGAGQAYLRYGYTF.

The chain employs TRBV30 and TRBJ1-2; D is unclear. V lost 3 bases and J 8 bases, leaving 13 bases between the germline ends. From germline, CDR1 is GTSNPN and CDR2 SVGIG (reference sequence). The CDR3 is 12 residues long. CDR3 loop: CAWSDTWWGYTF. The CDR3 DNA follows: TGTGCCTGGAGCGATACTTGGTGGGGCTACACCTTC.

The chain carries TRBV10-3 and TRBJ2-7, with TRBD1 matching over 9 bases. The CDR3 is 14 amino acids. The germline V gene encodes CDR1 ENHRY and CDR2 SYGVKD. V lost 10 bases and J lost 1; bases outside the gene matches: 8. The DNA of the CDR3 is TGTGCCACCACCCGGGACAGGGATTCCTACGAGCAGTACTTC. It yields the protein CATTRDRDSYEQYF.

This rearrangement joins TRBV7-8 to TRBJ2-3; D uncertain. V was shortened by 1 base and J by 1 base, with 9 bases between the two germline ends. The germline gives CDR1 SGHVS, CDR2 FQNEAQ. CDR3 size: 15 residues. The CDR3 DNA follows: TGTGCCAGCAGCTTAGTATCCGCCCGCACAGATACGCAGTATTTT. It codes for CASSLVSARTDTQYF. The variable domain in full, with the rest retrieved from reference TRBV7-8 and TRBJ2-3, is GAGVSQSPRYKVAKRGQDVALRCDPISGHVSLFWYQQALGQGPEFLTYFQNEAQLDKSGLPSDRFFAERPEGSVSTLKIQRTQQEDSAVYLCASSLVSARTDTQYFGPGTRLTVL.

This chain connects TRBV19 to TRBJ1-2; D is ambiguous. This CDR3 region has 14 residues. Germline V CDR1 and CDR2: LNHDA, SQIVND (reference sequence). V lost 2 bases and J 5 bases, leaving 12 bases between the germline ends. The CDR3 loop is CASSISPGWYGYTF. CDR3 in DNA: TGTGCCAGTAGTATAAGCCCCGGGTGGTATGGCTACACCTTC.

This sequence joins TRBV15 and TRBJ2-7; D gene ambiguous. Trimming took off 4 bases at V and 4 bases at J, with 20 bases between the two ends. The length of the CDR3 is 16 residues. From germline, CDR1 is LNHNV and CDR2 YYDKDF (reference sequence). CDR3 sequence: CATSTQVVRTFYEQYF. CDR3 bases: TGTGCCACCAGCACGCAAGTGGTACGAACTTTTTACGAGCAGTACTTC.

The V call is TRBV4-3, the J call TRBJ1-2, with no clear D. Germline V lookup: CDR1 LGHNA, CDR2 YSLEER. Trimming stripped 4 bases from V and 4 bases from J, with 16 bases between. CDR3 length equals 15 residues. The CDR3 protein is CASSPKDGLLYGYTF. In DNA form, the CDR3 reads TGCGCCAGCAGCCCCAAGGACGGGCTTCTCTATGGCTACACCTTC.

The V gene is TRBV9, the J gene TRBJ2-3; D unclear. Germline values: CDR1 SGDLS, CDR2 YYNGEE. CDR3 size: 15 residues. Trimming stripped 0 bases from V and 5 bases from J, with 13 bases between. CDR3 nucleotides: TGTGCCAGCAGCGTAGTAGCCAATGACATAGATACGCAGTATTTT. Translation: CASSVVANDIDTQYF. Complete variable domain (other parts from reference TRBV9 and TRBJ2-3): DSGVTQTPKHLITATGQRVTLRCSPRSGDLSVYWYQQSLDQGLQFLIQYYNGEERAKGNILERFSAQQFPDLHSELNLSSLELGDSALYFCASSVVANDIDTQYFGPGTRLTVL.

On this clone itself: At the DNA level, this CDR3 is encoded by other sequences in the same sample as well. J is TRBJ2-7 and V is TRBV5-4; TRBD1 matches at 8 bases. This CDR3 contains 14 residues. The germline V gene encodes CDR1 SGHNT and CDR2 YYREEE (reference sequence). The junction had 1 base not matched to a gene; V was cut back by 0 bases and J by 2 bases. The CDR3 nucleotides are TGTGCCAGCAGCTTGGGGGACAGGACCTACGAGCAGTACTTC. Residues: CASSLGDRTYEQYF.

The chain carries TRBV3-1 (or the pseudogene TRBV3-2) and TRBJ1-1; 8 bases align to TRBD1. Germline V gives CDR1 LGHDT, CDR2 YNNKEL (reference sequence). Trimming took 5 bases from V and 7 from J; bases not matched to a gene: 9. This CDR3 has 14 amino acids. The CDR3 coding sequence is TGTGCCAGCAGCAAGACAGGGGAAGTAAGTGAAGCTTTCTTT. Amino acids: CASSKTGEVSEAFF.

This clone was observed a single time. The chain is built from TRBV20-1 and TRBJ1-4; TRBD1 is a possible D gene (5 bases). V was shortened by 3 bases and J by 4 bases, with 15 bases between the two germline ends. Germline values: CDR1 DFQATT, CDR2 SNEGSKA (reference sequence). This CDR3 region has 15 residues. CDR3 loop: CSASGLRGFNEKLFF. The CDR3 nucleotides are TGCAGTGCTAGTGGTCTAAGGGGCTTTAATGAAAAACTGTTTTTT.

V and J are TRBV6-2 or TRBV6-3 and TRBJ1-3, with D tentatively TRBD1 (6 bases). CDR3 length: 17 residues. V lost 0 bases to trimming and J lost 0 bases, with 12 bases between them. CDR1 is MNHEY and CDR2 is SVGEGT in the germline V gene. In DNA, the CDR3 is TGTGCCAGCAGTTACTCGTTCAGGGGACCCTCTGGAAACACCATATATTTT. Translated: CASSYSFRGPSGNTIYF.

The rearrangement uses TRBV4-3 and TRBJ1-5; possibly TRBD1 for D (5 bases). The germline V and J ends were trimmed by 4 bases and 2 bases, with 12 bases remaining between them. Germline loops: CDR1 LGHNA, CDR2 YSLEER. The length of the CDR3 is 15 residues. The CDR3 DNA follows: TGCGCCAGCAGCCCGGGACGGGCGGGCAATCAGCCCCAGCATTTT. Residues: CASSPGRAGNQPQHF.